Listed here are 18 T cell receptor beta chains from one sample, sequenced in a study of cytomegalovirus exposure and HLA in healthy donors. PCR involved 60 Vbeta and 13 Jbeta primers. Sequencing was performed with immunoSEQ multiplex PCR; in TCRdb, only in-frame clones are kept and a portion is missing. Of some 55,000 clones listed, roughly 80% are singletons. The sample comprised PBMCs. All receptors come from a man between 40 and 49 years old in good health and CMV-seronegative.

This clone was seen a handful of times. The V call is TRBV5-4, the J call TRBJ2-2; TRBD1 aligns across 9 bases. CDR3 length: 15 amino acids. The germline CDR1 and CDR2 sequences are SGHNT and YYREEE (reference sequence). Germline trimming cut 4 bases from V and 7 bases from J; bases unmatched to any gene: 8. For the CDR3, the DNA is TGTGCCAGCAGCGACCGGGGACAGGGAGGCGGGGAGCTGTTTTTT. Translating gives CASSDRGQGGGELFF.

The V and J genes are TRBV7-2 and TRBJ1-2; D perhaps matches TRBD1 (6 bases). Trimming took 5 bases from V and 0 from J, leaving 16 bases between them. Germline CDR1 SGHTA, CDR2 FQGNSA. The CDR3 has 16 amino acids. The CDR3 is CASSPTWDTANYGYTF. The CDR3 nucleotides read TGTGCCAGCAGCCCGACTTGGGACACAGCTAACTATGGCTACACCTTC.

The V and J genes are TRBV7-2 and TRBJ1-3; 10 bases align to TRBD1. With 4 bases clipped from V and 3 bases from J, the junction kept 12 bases outside the gene matches. From germline, CDR1 is SGHTA and CDR2 FQGNSA. This CDR3 comprises 18 residues. CDR3 region: CASSYLGQGDLSGNTIYF. CDR3 nucleotide sequence: TGTGCCAGCAGCTACCTCGGACAGGGGGATCTTAGTGGAAACACCATATATTTT.

V usage is TRBV11-3 and J usage is TRBJ2-7, with D possibly matching TRBD1 (6 bases). The V gene's germline CDR1 is SGHNT and CDR2 YENEEA. Trimming took 1 base from V and 2 from J, leaving 9 bases between them. The CDR3 consists of 14 residues. CDR3 sequence: CASSLGQAPYEQYF. Here the CDR3 DNA reads TGTGCCAGCAGCTTAGGACAGGCTCCCTACGAGCAGTACTTC.

The V and J genes are TRBV14 and TRBJ2-3, with D maybe TRBD1 (6 bases). V lost 2 bases and J lost 1, with 13 bases in between. CDR3 length: 16 amino acids. Germline loops: CDR1 SGHDN, CDR2 FVKESK. CDR3 sequence (DNA): TGTGCCAGCAGCCAAAGACAGGTGATCGGCACAGATACGCAGTATTTT. This codes for CASSQRQVIGTDTQYF.

This sequence joins TRBV6-5 and TRBJ2-7; 8 bases map to TRBD1. J was trimmed by 6 bases and V by 5 bases; bases with no gene match: 6. Germline assignment: CDR1 MNHEY and CDR2 SVGAGI. This CDR3 comprises 13 residues. CDR3 DNA sequence: TGTGCCAGCAGTCAAGGACAGGGCTTCGAGCAGTACGTC. Translating it yields CASSQGQGFEQYV.

The rearrangement uses TRBV7-2 and TRBJ2-3; 14 bases align to TRBD2. The CDR3 length is 17 residues. Germline lookup yields CDR1 SGHTA and CDR2 FQGNSA. V lost 1 base to trimming and J lost 1 base; unmatched junction nucleotides: 1. In DNA, the CDR3 is TGTGCCAGCAGCTTAGGACTAGCGGGGGGGGGCACAGATACGCAGTATTTT. This codes for CASSLGLAGGGTDTQYF.

Concerning this clone itself: One end of the junction does not line up with germline, which may come from a read error. The rearrangement links TRBV6-5 to TRBJ2-5, with a weak D call TRBD1 (5 bases). Germline V lookup: CDR1 MNHEY, CDR2 SVGAGI. CDR3 length: 14 residues. Written as DNA, the CDR3 is TGTACCAGCAGCAAAAGGGGCGGTCAAGAGACCCAGTACTTC. Translation gives CTSSKRGGQETQYF.

The chain links TRBV10-3 to TRBJ2-7; a possible D gene is TRBD2 (5 bases). In germline, CDR1 is ENHRY, CDR2 SYGVKD. The CDR3 consists of 14 residues. V dropped 6 bases and J dropped 3 bases, with 15 bases sitting between them. CDR3 residues: CAIRAPGSSYEQYF. The CDR3 DNA reads as TGTGCCATCAGGGCACCGGGGAGCAGCTACGAGCAGTACTTC.

The chain uses TRBV5-1 and TRBJ1-1; D unresolved. Germline values: CDR1 SGHRS, CDR2 YFSETQ. This CDR3 is 15 amino acids long. Trimming pared 3 bases from V and 2 bases from J, leaving 14 bases between. CDR3 sequence (DNA): TGCGCCAGCAGCTGGAGCGGTGCAGCTAACACTGAAGCTTTCTTT. Translating gives CASSWSGAANTEAFF.

The chain joins TRBV9 to TRBJ2-3; the D gene is possibly TRBD1 (5 bases). Germline V CDR1 and CDR2: SGDLS, YYNGEE. The CDR3 covers 16 residues. V was cut by 4 bases and J by 1 base, with 16 bases left in between. This chain's CDR3 is CASSTDLRGRTDTQYF. The CDR3 DNA is TGTGCCAGCAGCACCGACCTAAGGGGCCGCACAGATACGCAGTATTTT.

The chain employs TRBV5-6 and TRBJ1-4, with D possibly matching TRBD1 (5 bases). Deletions cut 4 bases from V and 11 bases from J, with 18 bases between. The CDR3 contains 14 residues. The germline V gene has CDR1 SGHDT and CDR2 YYEEEE. The CDR3 loop is CASSAGVAKVKLFF. The CDR3, as DNA: TGTGCCAGCAGCGCGGGGGTGGCGAAGGTTAAACTGTTTTTT.

The rearrangement uses TRBV6-5 and TRBJ2-7; 8 positions match TRBD1. The CDR3 covers 14 residues. V gave up 6 bases and J gave up 9 bases; unmatched junction bases: 13. Germline loops: CDR1 MNHEY, CDR2 SVGAGI. CDR3 nucleotides: TGTGCCAGCAGACCGACAGGGGTTGTCACTGTGCAGTACTTC. It yields the protein CASRPTGVVTVQYF.

The CDR3 nucleotides are TGCGCCAGCAGCCTGGGACAGGGGCCCTACAATGAGCAGTTCTTC. Translated, it gives CASSLGQGPYNEQFF. This chain uses TRBV4-3 with TRBJ2-1; 10 positions agree with TRBD1. CDR1 and CDR2 from the germline V gene are LGHNA and YSLEER. The CDR3 runs to 15 residues. V lost 4 bases and J lost 2; bases outside the gene matches: 2.

This clone was detected a few times. Here the CDR3 reads CASSSLGGKTGELFF. CDR3 DNA sequence: TGTGCCAGCAGCTCGTTAGGGGGCAAGACCGGGGAGCTGTTTTTT. The chain is built from TRBV11-2 and TRBJ2-2; 7 bases fit TRBD1. Germline CDR1 SGHAT, CDR2 FQNNGV. This CDR3 comprises 15 residues. After removal of 4 bases from V and 5 bases from J, the junction contained 7 bases not matched to a gene. The full variable domain, rest sourced from reference TRBV11-2 and TRBJ2-2, is EAGVAQSPRYKIIEKRQSVAFWCNPISGHATLYWYQQILGQGPKLLIQFQNNGVVDDSQLPKDRFSAERLKGVDSTLKIQPAKLEDSAVYLCASSSLGGKTGELFFGEGSRLTVL.

J is TRBJ1-2 and V is TRBV2; 9 bases fit TRBD1. The V gene end was trimmed by 8 bases and the J gene end by 6 bases; junction bases not matched to a gene: 4. The CDR3 has 12 amino acids. In germline, CDR1 is SNHLY, CDR2 FYNNEI. CDR3 nucleotide sequence: TGTGCCAGCCGTTGGACAGGGGATGGCTACACCTTC. Residues: CASRWTGDGYTF.

V and J are TRBV7-2 and TRBJ1-1, with no clear D. The V and J ends lost 1 base and 0 bases respectively, with 15 bases between them. This CDR3 has 17 amino acids. Germline V gene lookup returns CDR1 SGHTA and CDR2 FQGNSA. The CDR3 DNA reads TGTGCCAGCAGCTTAGTAGTCCCGCTGCCTTTGAACACTGAAGCTTTCTTT. Translated: CASSLVVPLPLNTEAFF.

The rearrangement uses TRBV29-1 and TRBJ2-1, with 9 positions matching TRBD2. J was trimmed by 6 bases and V by 3 bases; bases with no gene match: 9. The CDR3 covers 15 residues. CDR1 and CDR2 (germline): SQVTM, ANQGSEA. The CDR3 DNA reads TGCAGCGTTGATGGTAGGCGGGGGGGTTTCAATGAGCAGTTCTTC. Encoded protein: CSVDGRRGGFNEQFF.